This T cell receptor (beta chain) is from a study of T cell changes during pregnancy in multiple sclerosis. The CDR3 extends over 14 amino acids. V lost 2 bases and J lost 6; bases outside the gene matches: 5. The V gene's germline CDR1 is ENHRY and CDR2 SYGVKD. Profiling relied on immunoSEQ multiplex PCR, and the TCRdb table lists in-frame clones only, not all of them. The sample yields 18,000 or so clones, about 88% seen once. The chain recombines TRBV10-3 with TRBJ2-3, with TRBD1 identical over 7 bases. This TCR was sampled from a female donor in good health, enrolled as a control in a pregnancy study. This sample comprised CD4+ T cells from peripheral blood mononuclear cells, obtained in the first trimester of pregnancy. The CDR3 protein is CAISEGTRGDTQYF. The CDR3 coding sequence is TGTGCCATCAGTGAGGGGACCAGGGGGGATACGCAGTATTTT.